This T cell receptor beta chain was identified in a study of T cells in Graves' hyperthyroidism and ophthalmopathy. Points from the study as a whole: The authors' 13 V-J model separated ophthalmopathy from stable hyperthyroidism.

Using RNA transcripts as the source, TCR beta CDR3 regions were amplified. During a first-round RT-PCR of the TCR CDR3, the HTBI primer set was used. A single record per CDR3 protein comes from TCRdb applying MiXCR to the multiplex PCR reads. The table records around 600,000 distinct CDR3 sequences, approximately 15% of them present only once. As concerns this clonotype: The antigen is not known.

A NOSPECS grade of at least 4, a Clinical Activity Score of at least 3 and duration under 3 months were recorded in ophthalmopathy patients. In making diagnoses, clinical symptoms, serum thyroxine and TRAb, thyroid ultrasound and orbital computed tomography were all used. Extraction of PBMCs used around 9.6 ml of fresh peripheral blood. Sequenced sample: blood. The origin of this receptor is a woman aged 18 to 35 with Graves' ophthalmopathy.

CDR3: CASTTGGYEQYF. Written as DNA, the CDR3 is TGTGCCAGCACGACAGGCGGATACGAGCAGTACTTC. The J gene is TRBJ2-7, the V gene TRBV28; possibly TRBD1 for D (6 bases). This CDR3 is built from 12 residues. CDR1 and CDR2 from the germline V gene are MDHEN and SYDVKM. V was cut by 7 bases and J by 4 bases, with 11 bases left in between.